This T cell receptor (beta chain) stems from a study of shared clonotypes between healthy human individuals. Per germline, CDR1 MNHNS and CDR2 SASEGT. CDR3 length equals 11 residues. Trimming pared 8 bases from V and 10 bases from J, leaving 12 bases between. The data were produced by immunoSEQ multiplex PCR, yet TCRdb's version contains in-frame clones alone and is incomplete. The sample has approximately 2.5 million clones, approximately 92% seen once; the top ten hold 0.11% to 0.15%. This chain uses TRBV6-1 with TRBJ2-1; D is unresolved. This receptor was taken from a man in his late teens or twenties in good health. The sequenced sample consisted of naive CD4+ T cells sorted from blood. Described subset: CD45RA+ positively selected. The CDR3: CASPAVREQFF. CDR3 sequence (DNA): TGTGCCAGCCCCGCGGTACGGGAGCAGTTCTTC.